This T cell receptor (beta chain) derives from a study of PD-1 blockade in classical Hodgkin lymphoma. Findings and caveats of the study: Diversity in CD4+ TCRs, unlike that measured in CD8+ TCRs, had risen significantly by C4D1. Those starting nivolumab under 1 year post-ASCT were excluded. Newly diagnosed patients were reported to start with lower TCR diversity than healthy donors.

Generated by immunoSEQ multiplex PCR, the TCRdb table keeps only in-frame clones and is missing some. The sample lists about 93,000 clones, more than 70% occurring once. The time point: cycle 4 day 1 (C4D1), after 5 to 7 weeks of nivolumab. All the patients suffered relapse after autologous stem cell transplantation, and brentuximab vedotin exposure differed. The CDR3 is 13 residues long. Germline assignment: CDR1 LGHNA and CDR2 YNFKEQ. Trimming left V 1 base short and J 8 bases short, with 11 bases between. This clone was detected only once. What it recognizes is unknown. The origin of this receptor is a human donor with classical Hodgkin lymphoma. This sample comprised peripheral blood mononuclear cells (PBMCs), obtained before the fourth cycle of nivolumab. This chain uses TRBV4-2 with TRBJ1-2, with D possibly matching TRBD1 (5 bases). The CDR3 loop is CASSQADSSGYTF. The CDR3 DNA reads TGTGCCAGCAGCCAAGCCGACAGCTCCGGCTACACCTTC.